A single sample gave rise to the 29 T cell receptor beta chains below, sequenced in a study of T cell repertoires in cytomegalovirus infection. MiXCR, run by TCRdb on the reads, gives a single entry per CDR3 protein. This table has 150,000 to 160,000 distinct CDR3 sequences, about 20% appearing once. The sample was PBMCs. Source of these receptors: a human donor in good health (CMV status not recorded). Some clones in this sample may be carry-over from other donors' samples.

This clonotype occurred many times. The chain links TRBV7-9 to TRBJ2-2; D perhaps matches TRBD2 (6 bases). The CDR3 is 17 residues long. CDR1 and CDR2 from the germline V gene are SEHNR and FQNEAQ (reference sequence). V shed 6 bases and J shed 0 bases, with 17 bases lying between them. The CDR3 loop reads CASRIALASTNTGELFF. In nucleotides, the CDR3 is TGTGCCAGCAGGATAGCCCTAGCGAGTACGAACACCGGGGAGCTGTTTTTT.

The genes are TRBV28 and TRBJ1-1; 9 positions match TRBD1. Germline V gene lookup returns CDR1 MDHEN and CDR2 SYDVKM. The length of the CDR3 is 14 residues. The trim removed 2 bases at V and 3 bases at J, leaving 1 base unmatched. CDR3 in amino acids: CASSLRTGDTEAFF. CDR3 nucleotides: TGTGCCAGCAGTTTAAGGACAGGGGACACTGAAGCTTTCTTT. Combining the CDR3 with reference TRBV28 and TRBJ1-1 gives the whole variable domain DVKVTQSSRYLVKRTGEKVFLECVQDMDHENMFWYRQDPGLGLRLIYFSYDVKMKEKGDIPEGYSVSREKKERFSLILESASTNQTSMYLCASSLRTGDTEAFFGQGTRLTVV.

V is TRBV6-6 and J is TRBJ2-7, with 8 bases aligning to TRBD1. The CDR3 covers 14 residues. CDR1 is MNHNY, CDR2 SVGAGI, per germline (reference sequence). The V gene end was trimmed by 6 bases and the J gene end by 3 bases; junction bases not matched to a gene: 7. CDR3 DNA sequence: TGTGCCAGCAGAAATGGACAGGGAAGCTACGAGCAGTACTTC. As protein: CASRNGQGSYEQYF.

V usage is TRBV7-2 and J usage is TRBJ2-7; possibly TRBD1 or TRBD2 for D (5 bases each). CDR3 length equals 15 residues. Germline values: CDR1 SGHTA, CDR2 FQGNSA. V dropped 0 bases and J dropped 0 bases, with 9 bases sitting between them. CDR3 nucleotides: TGTGCCAGCAGCTTAGCCGGGGCCACCTCCTACGAGCAGTACTTC. Residues: CASSLAGATSYEQYF.

This clonotype was counted at least ten times. The genes are TRBV10-3 and TRBJ2-4; 9 nucleotides line up with TRBD2. The CDR3 consists of 19 residues. Germline V gene sequence: CDR1 ENHRY, CDR2 SYGVKD. Trimming cost V 5 bases and J 2 bases; bases outside gene matches: 16. The CDR3 DNA is TGTGCCATCAGTTGGGACCCGCGGGAGGGCCAGGTATCCAAAAACATTCAGTACTTC. Encoded protein: CAISWDPREGQVSKNIQYF.

The CDR3, as DNA: TGTGCCAGCAGCTTCCACCAGGGGGCAGATACGCAGTATTTT. Translated: CASSFHQGADTQYF. The J gene is TRBJ2-3, the V gene TRBV7-8; 7 nucleotides agree with TRBD1. Looked up from germline, CDR1 is SGHVS and CDR2 is FQNEAQ. The V gene end was trimmed by 3 bases and the J gene end by 4 bases; junction bases not matched to a gene: 4. The CDR3 length is 14 residues.

The chain links TRBV14 to TRBJ1-1; 10 nucleotides line up with TRBD1. The CDR3 runs 19 residues. Germline loops: CDR1 SGHDN, CDR2 FVKESK. V was clipped by 1 base and J by 4 bases; unmatched bases: 15. The CDR3 protein is CASSQVRGRTGGGSTEAFF. DNA of the CDR3: TGTGCCAGCAGCCAAGTTCGAGGCAGGACAGGGGGTGGGAGCACTGAAGCTTTCTTT.

J is TRBJ2-2 and V is TRBV6-5; 9 nucleotides agree with TRBD2. V lost 2 bases to trimming and J lost 1 base; unmatched junction nucleotides: 2. The CDR3 is 16 amino acids. Germline CDR1 MNHEY, CDR2 SVGAGI. DNA of the CDR3: TGTGCCAGCAGTTACCCTAGCGGGGAGAACACCGGGGAGCTGTTTTTT. Encoded protein: CASSYPSGENTGELFF.

The sample holds a few counts of this clonotype. The chain has TRBV20-1 and TRBJ1-1; D is undetermined. V lost 2 bases and J lost 4, with 11 bases in between. The CDR3 length is 13 residues. Germline CDR1 DFQATT, CDR2 SNEGSKA (reference sequence). CDR3 region: CSARPYWGTEAFF. CDR3 nucleotides: TGCAGTGCTAGACCCTATTGGGGCACTGAAGCTTTCTTT.

The gene calls are TRBV5-5 and TRBJ1-6, with D uncertain. The CDR3 has 13 amino acids. Looked up from germline, CDR1 is SGHKS and CDR2 is YYEKEE (reference sequence). Trimming removed 5 bases at V and 5 bases at J, with 8 bases between. This chain's CDR3 is CASRQSDNSPLHF. CDR3 in DNA: TGTGCCAGCAGACAAAGCGATAATTCACCCCTCCACTTT.

The rearrangement links TRBV29-1 to TRBJ1-2; D unresolved. There are 14 residues in the CDR3. From germline, CDR1 is SQVTM and CDR2 ANQGSEA. V shed 0 bases and J shed 8 bases, with 16 bases lying between them. CDR3 residues: CSVEDLASAGGYTF. DNA of the CDR3: TGCAGCGTTGAAGATCTGGCCAGCGCGGGAGGCTACACCTTC.

This clonotype was seen repeatedly, ten times or more. The rearrangement links TRBV7-2 to TRBJ2-1; 16 bases match TRBD2. Germline CDR1 is SGHTA and CDR2 is FQGNSA. CDR3 size: 17 residues. V lost 4 bases, J lost 7 bases, and 7 bases stayed unmatched. CDR3 in amino acids: CASSWTGLAGGRNEQFF. CDR3 in DNA: TGTGCCAGCAGCTGGACGGGACTAGCGGGGGGGCGGAATGAGCAGTTCTTC.

The sample holds a few counts of this clonotype. The chain couples TRBV6-2 or TRBV6-3 to TRBJ2-7, with D possibly TRBD1 on 6 matching bases. The germline CDR1 and CDR2 sequences are MNHEY and SVGEGT. Trimming cost V 7 bases and J 3 bases, with 16 bases left between them. The CDR3 is 14 amino acids. CDR3 sequence: CASTLSGALYEQYF. Here the CDR3 DNA reads TGTGCCAGCACCCTATCAGGGGCCCTCTACGAGCAGTACTTC.

This clonotype was detected many times. The DNA of the CDR3 is TGTGCCAGCAGCTTAGCCAGCGGGGGGGCCGGAGAGACCCAGTACTTC. Protein product: CASSLASGGAGETQYF. V usage is TRBV7-2 and J usage is TRBJ2-5, with 10 bases matching TRBD2. CDR3 length equals 16 residues. In germline, CDR1 is SGHTA, CDR2 FQGNSA. Germline trimming cut 0 bases from V and 4 bases from J; bases unmatched to any gene: 5.

The chain carries TRBV20-1 and TRBJ2-7; D is possibly TRBD1 (5 bases). The CDR3 has 14 amino acids. In germline, CDR1 is DFQATT, CDR2 SNEGSKA (reference sequence). V shed 0 bases and J shed 4 bases, with 13 bases lying between them. The CDR3 spells CSARDGAATYEQYF. The DNA for the CDR3 is TGCAGTGCTAGAGATGGGGCAGCCACTTACGAGCAGTACTTC.

The chain carries TRBV27 and TRBJ1-3; D is possibly TRBD1 (6 bases). This CDR3 is built from 16 residues. Germline loops: CDR1 MNHEY, CDR2 SMNVEV (reference sequence). V shed 8 bases and J shed 0 bases, with 17 bases lying between them. CDR3 in amino acids: CASGYRVAVSGNTIYF. The CDR3 bases are TGTGCCAGCGGATACAGGGTGGCGGTCTCTGGAAACACCATATATTTT.

This clonotype was seen ten or more times. V usage is TRBV6-5 and J usage is TRBJ1-2, with TRBD1 matching 8 bases. Germline CDR1 and CDR2: MNHEY and SVGAGI. The trim removed 10 bases at V and 7 bases at J, leaving 14 bases unmatched. This CDR3 contains 14 residues. CDR3 sequence: CAIRDHRGSSGYTF. The CDR3 bases are TGTGCCATTCGAGACCACAGGGGGTCGAGTGGCTACACCTTC.

The gene calls are TRBV28 and TRBJ2-5; a weak D match, TRBD2 (5 bases). With 2 bases removed from V and 5 bases from J, the gap between germline ends came to 9 bases. The CDR3 consists of 13 residues. Per the germline V gene, CDR1 is MDHEN and CDR2 is SYDVKM. The DNA of the CDR3 is TGTGCCAGCAGTTTAGGGGAGCTGGAGACCCAGTACTTC. This gives the protein CASSLGELETQYF.

This clonotype appeared many times. CDR3 coding DNA: TGTGCCAGCAGCCTTCTGCAGGCAGGAGGAGCCACTGAAGCTTTCTTT. Protein sequence: CASSLLQAGGATEAFF. This chain connects TRBV7-6 to TRBJ1-1; D is undetermined. The CDR3 is 16 amino acids. V was shortened by 5 bases and J by 4 bases, with 20 bases between the two germline ends. Per germline, CDR1 SGHVS and CDR2 FNYEAQ.

Many counts were recorded for this clonotype. This sequence joins TRBV7-6 and TRBJ2-2; 10 bases are a match to TRBD1. The CDR3 extends over 16 amino acids. V shed 5 bases and J 3 bases; nucleotides not matched to a gene: 6. CDR1 and CDR2 from the germline V gene are SGHVS and FNYEAQ. The CDR3: CASSTAGTGDTGELFF. CDR3 bases: TGTGCCAGCAGCACCGCCGGGACAGGGGACACCGGGGAGCTGTTTTTT.

This clonotype was seen only a few times. The chain recombines TRBV12-3 or TRBV12-4 with TRBJ1-2; 7 nucleotides match TRBD1. The CDR3 runs 16 residues. The J segment lost 5 bases and the V segment lost 7 bases, leaving 16 bases of the junction unmatched. The CDR3, as DNA: TGTGCCAGCACCCCACGGGACAGTTTGATTTCTTATGGCTACACCTTC. Protein sequence: CASTPRDSLISYGYTF.

The chain is built from TRBV19 and TRBJ2-1; TRBD2 matches at 10 bases. The germline V gene has CDR1 LNHDA and CDR2 SQIVND (reference sequence). CDR3 length: 18 residues. The V segment lost 4 bases and the J segment 4 bases; nucleotides outside the gene matches: 13. The CDR3 spells CASSNLLAGGIQYNEQFF. The CDR3 nucleotides are TGTGCCAGTAGTAACCTATTAGCGGGAGGAATCCAATACAATGAGCAGTTCTTC.

This chain uses TRBV27 with TRBJ1-1; perhaps TRBD1 as D (5 bases). The CDR3 spans 15 residues. V was trimmed by 3 bases and J by 0 bases, leaving 11 bases between them. The germline gives CDR1 MNHEY, CDR2 SMNVEV (reference sequence). The CDR3 coding sequence is TGTGCCAGCAGTTTTGACAGATATATGAACACTGAAGCTTTCTTT. Translation: CASSFDRYMNTEAFF.

This chain connects TRBV20-1 to TRBJ2-7, with TRBD2 matching over 7 bases. Germline V gene lookup returns CDR1 DFQATT and CDR2 SNEGSKA (reference sequence). CDR3 length equals 13 residues. V trimming: 1 base; J trimming: 0 bases; junction bases outside the gene matches: 0. The CDR3 is CSARVAGSYEQYF. CDR3 in DNA: TGCAGTGCTAGAGTAGCGGGCTCCTACGAGCAGTACTTC.

Ten or more counts support this clonotype. The rearrangement joins TRBV12-5 to TRBJ1-1, with D unclear. V lost 8 bases and J 5 bases, leaving 9 bases between the germline ends. Germline loops: CDR1 LGHNT, CDR2 FRNRAP. CDR3 length: 11 residues. In DNA form, the CDR3 reads TGTGCTAGTTTTCAGCGGACTGAAGCTTTCTTT. This sequence encodes CASFQRTEAFF.

V usage is TRBV5-1 and J usage is TRBJ2-2; weak D call: TRBD1 (6 bases). The CDR3 sequence is 14 residues long. Trimming stripped 4 bases from V and 1 base from J, with 8 bases between. Germline CDR1 and CDR2: SGHRS and YFSETQ. Here the CDR3 DNA reads TGCGCCAGCAGCCCCAGGGGGAACACCGGGGAGCTGTTTTTT. Amino acids: CASSPRGNTGELFF. Based on the CDR3 plus reference TRBV5-1 and TRBJ2-2, the full variable domain is KAGVTQTPRYLIKTRGQQVTLSCSPISGHRSVSWYQQTPGQGLQFLFEYFSETQRNKGNFPGRFSGRQFSNSRSEMNVSTLELGDSALYLCASSPRGNTGELFFGEGSRLTVL.

This clonotype was detected only a few times. This chain links TRBV12-5 with TRBJ1-2; weak D call: TRBD1 (6 bases). The length of the CDR3 is 12 residues. Between the trimmed V and J ends, which lost 5 bases and 5 bases, there was a span of 9 bases. Per the germline V gene, CDR1 is LGHNT and CDR2 is FRNRAP. The CDR3 DNA is TGTGCTAGTGGTACAGGGCATTATGGCTACACCTTC. Amino acids: CASGTGHYGYTF.

This clonotype was picked up a small number of times. The chain carries TRBV12-3 or TRBV12-4 and TRBJ2-6; D is unclear. V lost 3 bases and J 3 bases, leaving 6 bases between the germline ends. The CDR3 sequence is 14 residues long. Here the CDR3 DNA reads TGTGCCAGCAGTTTTTGGGATGGGGCCAACGTCCTGACTTTC. This translates into CASSFWDGANVLTF.

V gene TRBV7-2 combines with J gene TRBJ2-3; 13 nucleotides align to TRBD2. The trim removed 2 bases at V and 6 bases at J, leaving 14 bases unmatched. Germline assignment: CDR1 SGHTA and CDR2 FQGNSA. The CDR3 spans 19 residues. CDR3 sequence reads: CASSLRGGWTSGRWDTQYF. The CDR3 DNA is TGTGCCAGCAGCTTACGAGGGGGGTGGACTAGCGGGAGATGGGATACGCAGTATTTT.